This T cell receptor (beta chain) is drawn from a study of T-cell reconstitution after alpha-beta-depleted transplantation in children. Preparation of the TCRbeta library used unique molecular identifiers. TCRdb reprocessed the PCR reads via MiXCR and lists one record per CDR3 protein. The sample has 240,000 or so distinct CDR3 sequences; roughly 8.2% are singletons. The V gene lost 0 bases and the J gene lost 1 base, with 4 bases spanning the gap. This CDR3 is 14 amino acids long. Germline values: CDR1 LGHNA, CDR2 YNFKEQ. The sequencing used PBMCs, mostly from graft donor cells, collected 180 days after TCRalphabeta/CD19-depleted stem cell transplant. This clonotype was sampled from a male patient between 10 and 17 years old who had a stem cell transplant for acute lymphoblastic leukemia, so the T cells may come from the graft donor. The V and J genes are TRBV4-2 and TRBJ1-5; no clear D. The DNA of the CDR3 is TGTGCCAGCAGCCAAGACGGGAGCAATCAGCCCCAGCATTTT. This sequence encodes CASSQDGSNQPQHF.